What follows are 5 T cell receptor beta chains derived from one specimen sequenced in a study of T cells in Graves' hyperthyroidism and ophthalmopathy. The CDR3 regions of TCR beta were amplified from RNA transcripts. During a first-round RT-PCR of the TCR CDR3, the HTBI primer set was used. Each CDR3 protein gets one entry after TCRdb re-called the multiplex PCR reads with MiXCR. The sample consists of 620,000 or so distinct CDR3 sequences, more than 12% of them appearing once. Sequencing was performed on blood. The receptors stem from a woman aged 45-60 years with Graves' ophthalmopathy.

The genes are TRBV4-3 and TRBJ2-4; D tentatively reads TRBD1 or TRBD2 (5 bases each). Germline CDR1 is LGHNA and CDR2 is YSLEER. The V end lost 2 bases, the J end lost 13 bases, and 21 bases lay between the germline ends. The CDR3 covers 15 residues. CDR3 bases: TGCGCCAGCAGCCAAACCCCAGGGACCCAAAACGTCCAGTACTTC. This gives the protein CASSQTPGTQNVQYF.

The chain employs TRBV5-1 and TRBJ2-1; 7 bases map to TRBD1. Germline V gene lookup returns CDR1 SGHRS and CDR2 YFSETQ. This CDR3 spans 15 amino acids. With V trimmed by 1 base and J by 2 bases, 3 bases remained unmatched. As DNA, the CDR3 is TGCGCCAGCAGCTTGTACAGGGGCCCCTACAATGAGCAGTTCTTC. Residues: CASSLYRGPYNEQFF.

This clonotype was seen many times. The chain links TRBV27 to TRBJ2-3, with D unresolved. Trimming cost V 7 bases and J 5 bases, with 13 bases left between them. The CDR3 consists of 13 residues. Germline lookup yields CDR1 MNHEY and CDR2 SMNVEV (reference sequence). The CDR3 protein is CASTLYVGDTQYF. In nucleotides, the CDR3 is TGTGCCAGCACCCTTTACGTGGGAGATACGCAGTATTTT.

This clonotype occurred many times. The chain couples TRBV20-1 to TRBJ1-1; 10 bases agree with TRBD1. Germline V CDR1 and CDR2: DFQATT, SNEGSKA (reference sequence). This CDR3 has 16 amino acids. V dropped 6 bases and J dropped 1; count of bases not matched to a gene: 11. This CDR3 is CSAPNMDRGENTEAFF. The CDR3 DNA is TGCAGTGCCCCCAATATGGACAGGGGGGAGAACACTGAAGCTTTCTTT.

This clonotype was seen once. The genes are TRBV24-1 and TRBJ2-2; 7 bases line up with TRBD2. This CDR3 is built from 14 residues. Trimming at V came to 6 bases and at J to 2 bases, leaving 2 bases not matched to a gene. The germline CDR1 and CDR2 sequences are KGHDR and SFDVKD. This CDR3 is CATSSGVNTGELFF. DNA of the CDR3: TGTGCCACCAGTAGCGGGGTAAACACCGGGGAGCTGTTTTTT.